The clone carrying this TCR beta chain was seen a handful of times. Its target is unknown. Losses at the gene ends were 4 bases for V and 7 bases for J; bases not matched to a gene: 4. CDR1 and CDR2 (germline): ENHRY, SYGVKD. The CDR3 has 14 amino acids. When sampled, the donors appeared nominally healthy, though they likely had unrecorded immune exposures. The data belong to a study of cytomegalovirus exposure and HLA in healthy donors. Study-wide results and caveats: In a later analysis, a genetic analysis reported fewer productive-TCR N-insertions in an Asian-associated ancestry cluster than the cohort average. Using a false discovery rate of 0.05, a later analysis showed that 16,000 or so TCR beta sequences were associated with HLA alleles. Across donors, most TCRs were seen rarely, yet some public ones were widespread.

It was with 60 Vbeta and 13 Jbeta primers that the PCR ran. Sequenced by immunoSEQ multiplex PCR; TCRdb stores in-frame clones only, minus some. The sample lists roughly 150,000 clones, 80% to 90% occurring once. The sample consisted of PBMCs. The rearrangement links TRBV10-3 to TRBJ2-1; 10 nucleotides align to TRBD2. This sequence was found in a male donor in good health and CMV-seronegative. The CDR3 nucleotides are TGTGCCATCAGTGGTACTAGCGGGAAGAATGAGCAGTTCTTC. Its translation: CAISGTSGKNEQFF.